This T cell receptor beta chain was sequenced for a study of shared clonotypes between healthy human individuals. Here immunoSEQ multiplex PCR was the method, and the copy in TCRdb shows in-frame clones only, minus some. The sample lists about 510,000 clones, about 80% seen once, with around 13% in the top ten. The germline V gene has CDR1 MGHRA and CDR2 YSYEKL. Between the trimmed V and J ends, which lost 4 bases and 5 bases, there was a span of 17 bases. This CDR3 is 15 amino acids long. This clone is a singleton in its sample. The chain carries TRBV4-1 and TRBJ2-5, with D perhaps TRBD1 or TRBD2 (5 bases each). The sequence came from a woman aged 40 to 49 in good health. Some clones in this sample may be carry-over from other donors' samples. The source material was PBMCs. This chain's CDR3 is CASSPGRRARETQYF. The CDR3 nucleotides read TGCGCCAGCAGCCCGGGACGACGAGCCCGGGAGACCCAGTACTTC.